Shown below are 31 T cell receptor beta chains from a single sample sequenced in a study of cytomegalovirus exposure and HLA in healthy donors. The PCR used 60 Vbeta and 13 Jbeta primers. Using immunoSEQ multiplex PCR, the repertoire was profiled, and TCRdb retains in-frame clones only, with some absent. The sample totals tens of thousands of clones. The sequencing input was PBMCs. The receptor set was obtained from a man between 50 and 59 years old in good health and CMV-seropositive.

The chain recombines TRBV30 with TRBJ2-1, with unresolved D. The CDR3 runs to 12 residues. V dropped 0 bases and J dropped 12 bases, with 12 bases sitting between them. In germline, CDR1 is GTSNPN, CDR2 SVGIG (reference sequence). The CDR3 protein is CAWSVAVVGQFF. The CDR3 nucleotides read TGTGCCTGGAGTGTGGCGGTAGTAGGGCAGTTCTTC.

CDR3 coding DNA: TGCGCCAGCAGACGGGACAGGGGCTATGGCTACACCTTC. Its protein product is CASRRDRGYGYTF. This chain uses TRBV5-1 with TRBJ1-2; the match to TRBD1 covers 10 bases. Germline V gene lookup returns CDR1 SGHRS and CDR2 YFSETQ. Trimming took 5 bases from V and 4 from J; bases not matched to a gene: 2. The CDR3 contains 13 residues.

The V call is TRBV18, the J call TRBJ2-3; the match to TRBD2 covers 13 bases. The germline V gene encodes CDR1 KGHSH and CDR2 LQKENI. The junction had 10 bases not matched to a gene; V was cut back by 3 bases and J by 7 bases. The CDR3 contains 17 residues. The CDR3 DNA reads TGTGCCAGCTCACCCTTAGCGACTAGCGGGAGGACGTATACGCAGTATTTT. Translated, it gives CASSPLATSGRTYTQYF.

This chain uses TRBV19 with TRBJ1-4; a possible D gene is TRBD1 (5 bases). The CDR3 has 14 amino acids. Between the trimmed V and J ends, which lost 6 bases and 4 bases, there was a span of 12 bases. Germline assignment: CDR1 LNHDA and CDR2 SQIVND (reference sequence). The CDR3 spells CASRRVGGNEKLFF. The CDR3, as DNA: TGTGCCAGTAGGAGGGTCGGGGGTAATGAAAAACTGTTTTTT.

The rearrangement links TRBV27 to TRBJ1-5; D uncertain. This CDR3 is 14 amino acids long. Germline-derived CDR1 and CDR2 are MNHEY and SMNVEV (reference sequence). V was trimmed by 6 bases and J by 5 bases, leaving 14 bases between them. The CDR3 is CASRGIIGDQPQHF. The CDR3 DNA is TGTGCCAGCAGGGGGATAATCGGGGATCAGCCCCAGCATTTT.

This rearrangement joins TRBV7-9 to TRBJ1-1, with a weak D call TRBD1 (5 bases). Per germline, CDR1 SEHNR and CDR2 FQNEAQ (reference sequence). Trimming removed 4 bases at V and 5 bases at J, with 8 bases between. CDR3 length equals 12 residues. The CDR3 region is CASSYGGTEAFF. CDR3 DNA: TGTGCCAGCAGCTACGGGGGGACTGAAGCTTTCTTT.

This rearrangement joins TRBV11-2 to TRBJ2-1, with a possible D match to TRBD2 (6 bases). The CDR3 is 16 amino acids. The V end was cut by 2 bases, the J end by 4 bases, with 15 bases between. Germline-derived CDR1 and CDR2 are SGHAT and FQNNGV. The CDR3 is CASSLPPGLHYNEQFF. CDR3 nucleotides: TGTGCCAGCAGCTTACCCCCGGGACTCCATTACAATGAGCAGTTCTTC.

The gene calls are TRBV4-3 and TRBJ1-2, with a weak D call TRBD1 (5 bases). Looked up from germline, CDR1 is LGHNA and CDR2 is YSLEER. The V end lost 0 bases, the J end lost 3 bases, and 14 bases lay between the germline ends. CDR3 size: 16 residues. The DNA of the CDR3 is TGCGCCAGCAGCCAAGATAGGGCAGGGCCCTACTATGGCTACACCTTC. It translates to CASSQDRAGPYYGYTF.

The V and J genes are TRBV28 and TRBJ1-2; possible D gene TRBD1, 6 bases. Germline V gene data show CDR1 as MDHEN and CDR2 as SYDVKM. V lost 6 bases to trimming and J lost 8 bases, with 16 bases between them. The CDR3 spans 13 residues. The CDR3 loop is CASRDSGGQGYTF. The CDR3 region has the DNA TGTGCCAGCAGAGACTCGGGGGGCCAGGGCTACACCTTC.

The CDR3 nucleotides read TGTGCTAGTGGTTTGGGCCTCCTTGACAGGGGTATAGTAGACGCTTTCTTT. It is translated as CASGLGLLDRGIVDAFF. The chain employs TRBV12-5 and TRBJ1-1, with TRBD1 matching 8 bases. The germline V gene has CDR1 LGHNT and CDR2 FRNRAP. Trimming took 1 base from V and 11 from J; bases not matched to a gene: 18. CDR3 length equals 17 residues.

This sequence joins TRBV30 and TRBJ1-5; 8 bases match TRBD1. This CDR3 region has 13 residues. V shed 6 bases, J shed 5 bases, and the junction held 6 bases outside the gene matches. Germline values: CDR1 GTSNPN, CDR2 SVGIG (reference sequence). CDR3 region: CACSQGEDQPQHF. The CDR3 DNA sequence: TGTGCCTGTTCACAGGGGGAGGATCAGCCCCAGCATTTT.

The rearrangement links TRBV7-2 to TRBJ1-1; TRBD1 matches at 7 bases. Germline CDR1 and CDR2: SGHTA and FQGNSA. The CDR3 runs 15 residues. Losses at the gene ends were 4 bases for V and 10 bases for J; bases not matched to a gene: 15. The CDR3 sequence: CASSSGDSLWGTAFF. In DNA form, the CDR3 reads TGTGCCAGCAGCTCGGGGGACAGCCTCTGGGGTACAGCTTTCTTT. The variable domain in full, completed from reference TRBV7-2 and TRBJ1-1, reads GAGVSQSPSNKVTEKGKDVELRCDPISGHTALYWYRQSLGQGLEFLIYFQGNSAPDKSGLPSDRFSAERTGGSVSTLTIQRTQQEDSAVYLCASSSGDSLWGTAFFGQGTRLTVV.

The rearrangement links TRBV29-1 to TRBJ1-2; D possibly corresponds to TRBD1 (6 bases). Trimming left V 5 bases short and J 4 bases short, with 17 bases between. There are 14 residues in the CDR3. Per germline, CDR1 SQVTM and CDR2 ANQGSEA. The CDR3 is CSVLNRVSGYGYTF. The CDR3 DNA reads TGCAGCGTTCTTAACAGGGTTTCGGGCTATGGCTACACCTTC.

The rearrangement uses TRBV7-2 and TRBJ2-5, with D perhaps matching TRBD2 (5 bases). Germline-derived CDR1 and CDR2 are SGHTA and FQGNSA. Trimming pared 3 bases from V and 7 bases from J, leaving 9 bases between. This CDR3 contains 12 residues. The CDR3 bases are TGTGCCAGCAGCTTCGGGGATCGGACCCAGTACTTC. It translates to CASSFGDRTQYF.

For the CDR3, the DNA is TGTGCCAGCAGCCGGAATGAGGGAGGGCCCTACAATGAGCAGTTCTTC. The encoded protein is CASSRNEGGPYNEQFF. The V and J genes are TRBV4-2 and TRBJ2-1; 7 bases are shared with TRBD2. V shed 4 bases and J 2 bases; nucleotides not matched to a gene: 8. The CDR3 consists of 16 residues. CDR1 is LGHNA, CDR2 YNFKEQ, per germline.

This chain connects TRBV7-2 to TRBJ1-2, with D tentatively TRBD1 (5 bases). CDR3 length: 16 residues. The V gene lost 2 bases and the J gene lost 3 bases, with 16 bases spanning the gap. From germline, CDR1 is SGHTA and CDR2 FQGNSA. The CDR3 is CASSLNQQGGYYGYTF. As DNA, the CDR3 is TGTGCCAGCAGCTTAAACCAGCAGGGAGGGTACTATGGCTACACCTTC. Full variable domain (missing parts from reference TRBV7-2 and TRBJ1-2): GAGVSQSPSNKVTEKGKDVELRCDPISGHTALYWYRQSLGQGLEFLIYFQGNSAPDKSGLPSDRFSAERTGGSVSTLTIQRTQQEDSAVYLCASSLNQQGGYYGYTFGSGTRLTVV.

The rearrangement uses TRBV14 and TRBJ1-4; TRBD1 aligns across 8 bases. After removal of 4 bases from V and 5 bases from J, the junction contained 3 bases not matched to a gene. The CDR3 runs to 14 residues. Germline loops: CDR1 SGHDN, CDR2 FVKESK. CDR3 protein: CASSPRQGNEKLFF. CDR3 DNA: TGTGCCAGCAGCCCGAGACAGGGGAATGAAAAACTGTTTTTT.

This chain joins TRBV6-5 and TRBJ2-1; D may be TRBD2 (5 bases). Trimming stripped 0 bases from V and 3 bases from J, with 9 bases between. CDR3 length: 15 residues. The V gene's germline CDR1 is MNHEY and CDR2 SVGAGI. CDR3 loop: CASSYSGSRYNEQFF. The CDR3 nucleotides are TGTGCCAGCAGTTACTCAGGGAGCCGCTACAATGAGCAGTTCTTC.

The V gene is TRBV7-2, the J gene TRBJ2-3; maybe TRBD2 (5 bases). V was pared by 0 bases and J by 0 bases, with 16 bases between. This CDR3 comprises 18 residues. Germline CDR1 reads SGHTA; CDR2 reads FQGNSA. The CDR3 coding sequence is TGTGCCAGCAGCTTAGCCTTCTTAGGAGGACTCAGCACAGATACGCAGTATTTT. It is translated as CASSLAFLGGLSTDTQYF.

The chain carries TRBV12-2 and TRBJ1-1; TRBD1 is the table's D call and was not checked against the DNA. TRBV12-2 is an annotated pseudogene. The CDR3 length is 16 residues. For the CDR3, the DNA is TGTGCAAGTCGCTCCTGGACAGGGGGCAAAATGAAGAAAGCTTTCTTT. Protein product: CASRSWTGGKMKKAFF.

V and J are TRBV7-9 and TRBJ2-1, with 7 nucleotides matching TRBD2. Germline CDR1 is SEHNR and CDR2 is FQNEAQ (reference sequence). This CDR3 comprises 15 residues. The trim removed 0 bases at V and 5 bases at J, leaving 4 bases unmatched. CDR3 in DNA: TGTGCCAGCAGCTTAGCGGGAGGGCCTGACAATGAGCAGTTCTTC. It specifies CASSLAGGPDNEQFF.

The CDR3 region is CASSVGVTGHTGELFF. The CDR3 DNA sequence: TGTGCCAGCAGCGTAGGGGTAACAGGGCACACCGGGGAGCTGTTTTTT. The chain combines TRBV9 with TRBJ2-2; a possible D gene is TRBD1 (6 bases). Trimming removed 0 bases at V and 3 bases at J, with 12 bases between. The CDR3 loop spans 16 amino acids. Looked up from germline, CDR1 is SGDLS and CDR2 is YYNGEE.

The CDR3 sequence is CAWSVEYGEQFF. The CDR3 nucleotides are TGTGCCTGGAGCGTGGAGTACGGTGAGCAGTTCTTC. J is TRBJ2-1 and V is TRBV30; D is uncertain. The V gene's germline CDR1 is GTSNPN and CDR2 SVGIG (reference sequence). This CDR3 has 12 residues. The ends were cut back, 3 bases at V and 9 bases at J, with 12 bases in the middle.

V and J are TRBV27 and TRBJ1-2, with D perhaps TRBD1 (6 bases). The CDR3 runs to 12 residues. V was pared by 7 bases and J by 5 bases, with 11 bases between. Germline V lookup: CDR1 MNHEY, CDR2 SMNVEV (reference sequence). CDR3 sequence: CASKGVEYGYTF. The CDR3 region has the DNA TGTGCCAGCAAGGGGGTGGAGTATGGCTACACCTTC.

The rearrangement uses TRBV20-1 and TRBJ1-1, with D possibly TRBD1 on 6 matching bases. V lost 6 bases and J lost 8, with 13 bases in between. CDR3 length equals 11 residues. In germline, CDR1 is DFQATT, CDR2 SNEGSKA (reference sequence). CDR3 DNA: TGCAGTGCCAAGGGGGGGGGAGAAGCTTTCTTT. It is translated as CSAKGGGEAFF.

This rearrangement joins TRBV19 to TRBJ2-2; 15 bases align to TRBD2. Germline CDR1 and CDR2: LNHDA and SQIVND (reference sequence). Trimming cost V 7 bases and J 8 bases; bases outside gene matches: 11. This CDR3 is built from 17 residues. The DNA of the CDR3 is TGTGCCAGTAACTCGGGACTAGCGGGAGGAATTAGGGGGGAGCTGTTTTTT. This translates into CASNSGLAGGIRGELFF.

The chain is built from TRBV9 and TRBJ2-5; 9 nucleotides match TRBD1. The V segment lost 4 bases and the J segment 1 base; nucleotides outside the gene matches: 8. Germline CDR1 is SGDLS and CDR2 is YYNGEE. There are 16 residues in the CDR3. CDR3 loop: CASSIGQGWIQETQYF. The CDR3 coding sequence is TGTGCCAGCAGCATAGGACAGGGGTGGATCCAAGAGACCCAGTACTTC.

This chain connects TRBV2 to TRBJ2-7, with D unclear. V was cut by 6 bases and J by 3 bases, with 6 bases left in between. This CDR3 contains 11 residues. Germline V lookup: CDR1 SNHLY, CDR2 FYNNEI. The CDR3 spells CASRSYYEQYF. Here the CDR3 DNA reads TGTGCCAGCAGGAGTTACTACGAGCAGTACTTC.

V and J are TRBV11-3 and TRBJ1-5; no firm D call. The V gene's germline CDR1 is SGHNT and CDR2 YENEEA. The CDR3 length is 13 residues. V was cut by 5 bases and J by 4 bases, with 9 bases left in between. The CDR3 DNA follows: TGTGCCAGCAGCCTCGGGGTTAATCAGCCCCAGCATTTT. It codes for CASSLGVNQPQHF.

V and J are TRBV2 and TRBJ2-7, with no clear D. This CDR3 has 13 residues. Germline V lookup: CDR1 SNHLY, CDR2 FYNNEI. Trimming left V 5 bases short and J 1 base short, with 9 bases between. The CDR3 nucleotides are TGTGCCAGCAGTCAAAGACAATCCTACGAGCAGTACGTC. Translating gives CASSQRQSYEQYV.

The J gene is TRBJ2-7, the V gene TRBV2; 10 bases map to TRBD2. Trimming at V came to 4 bases and at J to 4 bases, leaving 4 bases not matched to a gene. Germline assignment: CDR1 SNHLY and CDR2 FYNNEI. The CDR3 has 14 amino acids. The CDR3 coding sequence is TGTGCCAGCAGTGTGTCTAGCGGGAGTTACGAGCAGTACTTC. It encodes CASSVSSGSYEQYF. Variable domain in full (rest from reference TRBV2 and TRBJ2-7): EPEVTQTPSHQVTQMGQEVILRCVPISNHLYFYWYRQILGQKVEFLVSFYNNEISEKSEIFDDQFSVERPDGSNFTLKIRSTKLEDSAMYFCASSVSSGSYEQYFGPGTRLTVT.